This TCR beta chain was identified in a study of T-cell memory formation after mild COVID-19. The table lists this clonotype with a few counts. In TCRdb, the 5' RACE reads were re-called with MiXCR into one record per CDR3 protein. The sample carries some 97,000 distinct CDR3 sequences, 8.5% to 14% recorded once. Germline assignment: CDR1 SGHVS and CDR2 FNYEAQ. V was cut by 3 bases and J by 2 bases, with 10 bases left in between. The CDR3 contains 14 residues. The source is a man aged 18 to 29 who had mild COVID-19 (a few samples of this study predate the infection). Cell type and time point are not known. The sample consisted of PBMCs or a T cell subset sorted from them (not recorded which). The rearrangement joins TRBV7-6 to TRBJ1-2; TRBD1 is a possible D gene (6 bases). The CDR3 bases are TGTGCCAGCAGCTTCGGGCAGGGGAACTATGGCTACACCTTC. This gives the protein CASSFGQGNYGYTF.